Below are 11 T cell receptor beta chains sequenced from a single sample in a study of blood T cell repertoires in COVID-19. Here immunoSEQ multiplex PCR was the method, and the copy in TCRdb shows in-frame clones only, minus some. Of 65,000 to 95,000 clones in the sample, approximately 90% were seen once. Input material: peripheral blood. These receptors were taken from a man aged 50-59 years with active COVID-19.

The count of this clone is one. The V gene is TRBV6-1, the J gene TRBJ2-5; 9 bases map to TRBD1. There are 14 residues in the CDR3. Losses at the gene ends were 2 bases for V and 7 bases for J; bases not matched to a gene: 5. Germline assignment: CDR1 MNHNS and CDR2 SASEGT. As DNA, the CDR3 is TGTGCCAGCAGTGAACCAGGACAGGGGTTGACCCAGTACTTC. Translating it yields CASSEPGQGLTQYF.

The chain uses TRBV3-1 (or the pseudogene TRBV3-2) and TRBJ2-3; 9 bases are shared with TRBD2. With V trimmed by 0 bases and J by 4 bases, 5 bases remained unmatched. The germline gives CDR1 LGHDT, CDR2 YNNKEL (reference sequence). This CDR3 region has 16 residues. CDR3 sequence (DNA): TGTGCCAGCAGCCAAGATCCGGGACTAGCCTCAGATACGCAGTATTTT. This encodes CASSQDPGLASDTQYF.

V gene TRBV9 combines with J gene TRBJ2-5; 14 bases agree with TRBD2. The length of the CDR3 is 15 residues. J was trimmed by 3 bases and V by 2 bases; bases with no gene match: 0. Looked up from germline, CDR1 is SGDLS and CDR2 is YYNGEE. The CDR3 sequence is CASSVGLAGEETQYF. The CDR3 nucleotides are TGTGCCAGCAGCGTGGGACTAGCGGGAGAAGAGACCCAGTACTTC. The complete variable domain, with remaining parts taken from reference TRBV9 and TRBJ2-5, reads DSGVTQTPKHLITATGQRVTLRCSPRSGDLSVYWYQQSLDQGLQFLIQYYNGEERAKGNILERFSAQQFPDLHSELNLSSLELGDSALYFCASSVGLAGEETQYFGPGTRLLVL.

Regarding this clone: The junction differs from germline at one of its ends, possibly a read error. V gene TRBV18 combines with J gene TRBJ2-5; no definite D call. The CDR3 loop spans 13 amino acids. Looked up from germline, CDR1 is KGHSH and CDR2 is LQKENI. The CDR3 DNA sequence: TGTGCCAGCTCACCACAATCCCAAAAGACCCAGTACTTC. This encodes CASSPQSQKTQYF.

The J gene is TRBJ2-4, the V gene TRBV7-9, with 14 bases fitting TRBD2. With 4 bases clipped from V and 5 bases from J, the junction kept 4 bases outside the gene matches. CDR3 size: 16 residues. Germline V gives CDR1 SEHNR, CDR2 FQNEAQ (reference sequence). The DNA for the CDR3 is TGTGCCAGCAGCTCAGAGGGACTAGCGGGAGAAAACATTCAGTACTTC. It encodes CASSSEGLAGENIQYF.

This chain links TRBV6-2 or TRBV6-3 with TRBJ1-1; no definite D call. V lost 4 bases to trimming and J lost 5 bases, with 8 bases between them. Germline lookup yields CDR1 MNHEY and CDR2 SVGEGT. The CDR3 is 12 residues long. The CDR3 DNA reads as TGTGCCAGCAGTTTAGTCCGAACTGAAGCTTTCTTT. Protein product: CASSLVRTEAFF.

This chain joins TRBV6-4 and TRBJ2-7; the D gene is possibly TRBD1 (5 bases). The CDR3 consists of 15 residues. Germline CDR1 MRHNA, CDR2 SNTAGT. V was shortened by 6 bases and J by 2 bases, with 17 bases between the two germline ends. CDR3 bases: TGTGCCAGCAGCTACGGTCCAAGGGGCACCTACGAGCAGTACTTC. Translation: CASSYGPRGTYEQYF.

The V call is TRBV4-1, the J call TRBJ1-6; weak D call: TRBD1 (5 bases). With 0 bases removed from V and 9 bases from J, the gap between germline ends came to 12 bases. The CDR3 has 15 amino acids. Per the germline V gene, CDR1 is MGHRA and CDR2 is YSYEKL. CDR3 protein: CASSQDLGQSSPLHF. Written as DNA, the CDR3 is TGCGCCAGCAGCCAAGACCTGGGGCAGAGTTCACCCCTCCACTTT.

As DNA, the CDR3 is TGTGCCAGCAGCGTAGTTAGCTACAATGAGCAGTTCTTC. It is translated as CASSVVSYNEQFF. The chain uses TRBV9 and TRBJ2-1, with no clear D. Trimming shortened V by 0 bases and J by 3 bases, and 4 bases separated the two germline ends. Germline lookup yields CDR1 SGDLS and CDR2 YYNGEE. The CDR3 runs 13 residues.

The chain links TRBV7-9 to TRBJ2-7; D perhaps matches TRBD1 (5 bases). The CDR3 consists of 13 residues. V was trimmed by 1 base and J by 4 bases, leaving 8 bases between them. The V gene's germline CDR1 is SEHNR and CDR2 FQNEAQ (reference sequence). The CDR3 DNA reads TGTGCCAGCAGCTTAGAGGGGCCTTACGAGCAGTACTTC. Amino acids: CASSLEGPYEQYF.

The rearrangement links TRBV10-3 to TRBJ2-2, with 8 bases matching TRBD1. V trimming: 4 bases; J trimming: 4 bases; junction bases outside the gene matches: 2. The CDR3 has 14 residues. Germline V gene data show CDR1 as ENHRY and CDR2 as SYGVKD. CDR3 DNA: TGTGCCATCAGTGTAGACAGGGGCACCGGGGAGCTGTTTTTT. Protein sequence: CAISVDRGTGELFF.